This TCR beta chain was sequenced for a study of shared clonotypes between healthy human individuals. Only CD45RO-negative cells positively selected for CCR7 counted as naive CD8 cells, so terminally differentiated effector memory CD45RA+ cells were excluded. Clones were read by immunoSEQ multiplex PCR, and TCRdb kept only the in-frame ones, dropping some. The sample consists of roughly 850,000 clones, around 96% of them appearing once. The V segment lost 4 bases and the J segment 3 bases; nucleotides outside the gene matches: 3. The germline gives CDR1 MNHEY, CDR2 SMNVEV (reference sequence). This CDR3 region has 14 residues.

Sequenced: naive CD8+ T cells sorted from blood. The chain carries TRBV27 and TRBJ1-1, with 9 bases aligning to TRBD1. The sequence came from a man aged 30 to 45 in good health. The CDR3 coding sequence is TGTGCCAGCAGTTACAGGGGGCCCTACACTGAAGCTTTCTTT. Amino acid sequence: CASSYRGPYTEAFF.